This TCR beta chain was documented in a study of T cell repertoires in cytomegalovirus infection. Per the germline V gene, CDR1 is LNHDA and CDR2 is SQIVND (reference sequence). The CDR3 has 15 residues. V shed 5 bases and J 6 bases; nucleotides not matched to a gene: 6. A remark on this clonotype: Its antigen is undetermined.

TCRdb used MiXCR to reprocess the reads, holding one entry per CDR3 protein. The table shows approximately 89,000 distinct CDR3 sequences, with around 28% occurring only once. The V call is TRBV19, the J call TRBJ2-1, with 11 bases lining up with TRBD2. The sample here was CD8+ T cells from cultured PBMCs, taken from culture after CMV antigen stimulation. The sequence derives from a human donor in good health (CMV status not recorded). Some clones in this sample may be carry-over from other donors' samples. Here the CDR3 DNA reads TGTGCCAGTAGTGCTAGCGGGGGGTTCGGCAATGAGCAGTTCTTC. This gives the protein CASSASGGFGNEQFF.